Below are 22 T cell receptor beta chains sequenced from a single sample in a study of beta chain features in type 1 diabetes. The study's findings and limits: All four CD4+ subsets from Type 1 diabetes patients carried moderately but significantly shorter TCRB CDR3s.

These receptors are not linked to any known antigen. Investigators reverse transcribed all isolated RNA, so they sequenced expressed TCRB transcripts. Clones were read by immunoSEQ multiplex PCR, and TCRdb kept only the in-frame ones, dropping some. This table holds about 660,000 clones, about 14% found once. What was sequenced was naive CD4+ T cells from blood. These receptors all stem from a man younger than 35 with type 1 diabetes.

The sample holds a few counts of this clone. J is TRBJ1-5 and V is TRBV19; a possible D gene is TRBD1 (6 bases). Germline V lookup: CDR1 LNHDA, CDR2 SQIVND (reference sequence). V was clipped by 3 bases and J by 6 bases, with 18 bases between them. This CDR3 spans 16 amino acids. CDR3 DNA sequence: TGTGCCAGTAGTATCCCGGGGGCAGGGAATGGTCAGCCCCAGCATTTT. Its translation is CASSIPGAGNGQPQHF. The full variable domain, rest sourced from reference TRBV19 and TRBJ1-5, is DGGITQSPKYLFRKEGQNVTLSCEQNLNHDAMYWYRQDPGQGLRLIYYSQIVNDFQKGDIAEGYSVSREKKESFPLTVTSAQKNPTAFYLCASSIPGAGNGQPQHFGDGTRLSIL.

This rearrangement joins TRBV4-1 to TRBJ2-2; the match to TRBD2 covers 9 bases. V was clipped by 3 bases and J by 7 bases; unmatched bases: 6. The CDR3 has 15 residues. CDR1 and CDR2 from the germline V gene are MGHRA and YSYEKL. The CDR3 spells CASSHGLAIGGELFF. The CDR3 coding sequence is TGCGCCAGCAGCCACGGACTAGCGATTGGCGGGGAGCTGTTTTTT.

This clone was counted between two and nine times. The CDR3 bases are TGTGCCAGCTCACCCCGAAAAAGCTCTGGGGCCAACGTCCTGACTTTC. This translates into CASSPRKSSGANVLTF. The chain joins TRBV18 to TRBJ2-6; D ambiguous. The CDR3 length is 16 residues. Trimming cost V 3 bases and J 0 bases, with 9 bases left between them. CDR1 and CDR2 from the germline V gene are KGHSH and LQKENI.

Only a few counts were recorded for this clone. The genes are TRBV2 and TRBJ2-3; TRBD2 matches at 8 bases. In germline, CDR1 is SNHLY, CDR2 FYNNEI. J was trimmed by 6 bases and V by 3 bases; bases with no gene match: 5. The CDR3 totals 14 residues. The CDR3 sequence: CASSEGSGVDTQYF. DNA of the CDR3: TGTGCCAGCAGTGAGGGTAGCGGGGTTGATACGCAGTATTTT.

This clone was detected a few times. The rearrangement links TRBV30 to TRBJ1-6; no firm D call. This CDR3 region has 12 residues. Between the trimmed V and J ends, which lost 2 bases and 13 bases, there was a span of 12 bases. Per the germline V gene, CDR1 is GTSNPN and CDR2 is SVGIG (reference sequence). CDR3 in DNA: TGTGCCTGGAGTACTCCACCCGACCCCCTCCACTTT. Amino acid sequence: CAWSTPPDPLHF.

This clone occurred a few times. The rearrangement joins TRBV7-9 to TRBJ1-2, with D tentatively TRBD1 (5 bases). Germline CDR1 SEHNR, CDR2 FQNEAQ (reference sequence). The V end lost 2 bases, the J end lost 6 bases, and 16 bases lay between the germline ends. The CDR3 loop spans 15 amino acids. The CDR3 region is CASSLRQPVENGYTF. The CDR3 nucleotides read TGTGCCAGCAGCTTAAGACAGCCTGTTGAGAATGGCTACACCTTC.

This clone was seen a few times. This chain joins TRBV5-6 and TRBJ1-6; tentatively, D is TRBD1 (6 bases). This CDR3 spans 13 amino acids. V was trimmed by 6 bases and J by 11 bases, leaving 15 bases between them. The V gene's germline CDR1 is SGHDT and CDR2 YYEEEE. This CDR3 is CASTGLGGPPLHF. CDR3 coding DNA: TGTGCCAGCACCGGACTAGGGGGGCCACCCCTCCACTTT.

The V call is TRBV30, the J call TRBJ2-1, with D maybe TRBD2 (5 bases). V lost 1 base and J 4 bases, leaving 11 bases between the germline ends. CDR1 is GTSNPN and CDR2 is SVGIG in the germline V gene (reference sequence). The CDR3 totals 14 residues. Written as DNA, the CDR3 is TGTGCCTGGAGTGGTCTAGCAGCGTACAATGAGCAGTTCTTC. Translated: CAWSGLAAYNEQFF.

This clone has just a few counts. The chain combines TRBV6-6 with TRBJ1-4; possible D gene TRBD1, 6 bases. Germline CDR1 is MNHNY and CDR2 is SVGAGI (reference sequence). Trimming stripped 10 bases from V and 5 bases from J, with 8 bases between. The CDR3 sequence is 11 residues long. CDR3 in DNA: TGTGCCACGAGGGGGAATGAAAAACTGTTTTTT. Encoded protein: CATRGNEKLFF.

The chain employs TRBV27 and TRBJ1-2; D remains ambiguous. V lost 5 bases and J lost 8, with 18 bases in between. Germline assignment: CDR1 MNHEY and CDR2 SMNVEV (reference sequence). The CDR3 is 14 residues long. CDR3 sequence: CASSVTVPPHGYTF. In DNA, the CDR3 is TGTGCCAGCAGTGTTACGGTCCCTCCCCACGGCTACACCTTC.

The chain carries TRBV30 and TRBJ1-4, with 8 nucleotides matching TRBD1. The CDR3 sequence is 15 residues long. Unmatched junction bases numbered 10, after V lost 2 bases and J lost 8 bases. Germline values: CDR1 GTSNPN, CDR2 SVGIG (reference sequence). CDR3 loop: CAWSPKQGEGEKLFF. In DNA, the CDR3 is TGTGCCTGGAGTCCTAAACAGGGGGAAGGCGAAAAACTGTTTTTT. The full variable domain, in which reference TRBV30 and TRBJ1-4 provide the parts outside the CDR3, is SQTIHQWPATLVQPVGSPLSLECTVEGTSNPNLYWYRQAAGRGLQLLFYSVGIGQISSEVPQNLSASRPQDRQFILSSKKLLLSDSGFYLCAWSPKQGEGEKLFFGSGTQLSVL.

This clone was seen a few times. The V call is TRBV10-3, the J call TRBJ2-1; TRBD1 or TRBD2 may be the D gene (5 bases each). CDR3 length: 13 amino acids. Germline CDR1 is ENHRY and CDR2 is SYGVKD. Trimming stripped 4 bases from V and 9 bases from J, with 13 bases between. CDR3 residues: CAISGVGRGEQFF. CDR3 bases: TGTGCCATCAGTGGGGTGGGACGGGGTGAGCAGTTCTTC.

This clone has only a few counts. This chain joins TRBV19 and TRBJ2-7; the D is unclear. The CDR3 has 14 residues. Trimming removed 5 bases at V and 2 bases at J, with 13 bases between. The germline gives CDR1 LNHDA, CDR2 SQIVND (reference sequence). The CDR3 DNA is TGTGCCAGTAGTTACCTCGGGCAGCCCTACGAGCAGTACTTC. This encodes CASSYLGQPYEQYF.

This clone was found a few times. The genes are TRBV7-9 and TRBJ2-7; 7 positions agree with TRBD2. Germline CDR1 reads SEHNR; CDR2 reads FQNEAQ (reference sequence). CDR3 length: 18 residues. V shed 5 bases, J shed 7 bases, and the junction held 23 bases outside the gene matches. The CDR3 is CASSTPSGRGSTTGEQYF. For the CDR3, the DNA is TGTGCCAGCAGCACTCCCTCGGGGAGGGGTTCGACTACGGGGGAGCAGTACTTC.

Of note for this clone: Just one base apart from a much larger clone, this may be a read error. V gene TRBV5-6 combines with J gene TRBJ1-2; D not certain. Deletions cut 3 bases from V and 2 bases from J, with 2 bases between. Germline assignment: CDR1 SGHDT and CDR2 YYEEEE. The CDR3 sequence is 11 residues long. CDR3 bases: TGTGCCAGCAGCTCAAACTATGGCTACACCTTC. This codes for CASSSNYGYTF.

The CDR3 protein is CASSSPTSLETQYF. The CDR3 DNA is TGTGCCAGCAGTTCGCCGACTAGCCTGGAGACCCAGTACTTC. The genes are TRBV28 and TRBJ2-5; 7 nucleotides match TRBD2. The CDR3 totals 14 residues. The J segment lost 5 bases and the V segment lost 4 bases, leaving 7 bases of the junction unmatched. Germline CDR1 MDHEN, CDR2 SYDVKM.

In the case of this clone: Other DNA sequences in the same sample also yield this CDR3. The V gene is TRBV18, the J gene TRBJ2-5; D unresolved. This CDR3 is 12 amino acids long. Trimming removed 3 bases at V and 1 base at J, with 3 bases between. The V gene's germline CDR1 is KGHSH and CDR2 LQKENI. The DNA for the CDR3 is TGTGCCAGCTCACCGGGCCAAGAGACCCAGTACTTC. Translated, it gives CASSPGQETQYF.

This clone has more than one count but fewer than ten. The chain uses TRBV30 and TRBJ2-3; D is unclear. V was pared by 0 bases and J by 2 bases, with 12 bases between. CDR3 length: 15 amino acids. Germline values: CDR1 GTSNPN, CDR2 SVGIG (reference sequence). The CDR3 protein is CAWSVGTGTTDTQYF. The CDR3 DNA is TGTGCCTGGAGTGTAGGCACTGGAACCACAGATACGCAGTATTTT.

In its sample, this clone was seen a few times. The CDR3 coding sequence is TGTGCCTGGAGTGGGACTATTTACGAGCAGTACTTC. It yields the protein CAWSGTIYEQYF. The chain combines TRBV30 with TRBJ2-7; TRBD2 is a possible D gene (6 bases). V dropped 1 base and J dropped 4 bases, with 8 bases sitting between them. The germline V gene has CDR1 GTSNPN and CDR2 SVGIG (reference sequence). CDR3 length: 12 amino acids.

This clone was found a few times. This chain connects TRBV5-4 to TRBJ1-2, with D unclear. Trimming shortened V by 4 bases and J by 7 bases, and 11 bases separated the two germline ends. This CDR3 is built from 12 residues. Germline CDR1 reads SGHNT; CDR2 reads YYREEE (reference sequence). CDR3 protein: CASSTSRFGYTF. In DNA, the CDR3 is TGTGCCAGCAGCACCAGTCGTTTTGGCTACACCTTC.

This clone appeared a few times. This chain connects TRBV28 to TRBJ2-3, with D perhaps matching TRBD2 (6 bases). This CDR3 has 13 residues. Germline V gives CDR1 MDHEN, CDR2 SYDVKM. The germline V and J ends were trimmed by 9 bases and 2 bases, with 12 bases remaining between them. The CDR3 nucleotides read TGTGCCAGTTTCTCGCGGGACACAGATACGCAGTATTTT. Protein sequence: CASFSRDTDTQYF.

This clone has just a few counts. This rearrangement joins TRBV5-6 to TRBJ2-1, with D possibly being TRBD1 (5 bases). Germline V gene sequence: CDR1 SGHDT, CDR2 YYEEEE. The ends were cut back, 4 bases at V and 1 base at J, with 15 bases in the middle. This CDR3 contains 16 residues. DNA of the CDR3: TGTGCCAGCAGCCTTGGTGTGCAGGGATCCTACAATGAGCAGTTCTTC. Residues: CASSLGVQGSYNEQFF.